One sample yielded the 21 T cell receptor beta chains listed below, sequenced in a study of molecular identifiers for immune sequencing clone quantification (dated by TCRdb to the late 2010s). Libraries were built with PCR. TCRdb records Illumina HiSeq 4000 as the sequencer. Clones were called with MiXCR by TCRdb after fastp trimmed the public reads at Q25, and only in-frame beta chains were retained. Here each entry gathers all rows of one CDR3 protein and keeps the most common genes and DNA. The sample table holds some 650,000 distinct CDR3 sequences, of which about 20% were seen once. The ten largest clones add up to 0.85% of the sample. The sample consisted of naive CD8+ T cells from blood, with Jurkat cell RNA spiked in. The cell subset or site label of this sample denotes: FACS-sorted CD8+CD4-CCR7+CD45RA+ naive T cells. These receptors came from a human donor in good health. Some libraries in this study had Jurkat cell RNA spiked in.

This clonotype was seen at least ten times. The gene calls are TRBV6-2 or TRBV6-3 and TRBJ1-5; D is unclear. Trimming removed 7 bases at V and 3 bases at J, with 13 bases between. This CDR3 is 14 amino acids long. Germline-derived CDR1 and CDR2 are MNHEY and SVGEGT. The CDR3 bases are TGTGCCAGCACTTCCGTGGGGATCAATCAGCCCCAGCATTTT. Protein product: CASTSVGINQPQHF.

This clonotype was recorded many times. The rearrangement links TRBV9 to TRBJ2-6; unclear D gene. V gave up 0 bases and J gave up 4 bases, with 11 bases separating them. Germline-derived CDR1 and CDR2 are SGDLS and YYNGEE. The CDR3 is 16 amino acids. The CDR3 here is CASSVGQLSGANVLTF. DNA for the CDR3: TGTGCCAGCAGCGTAGGGCAGCTGTCGGGGGCCAACGTCCTGACTTTC.

This clonotype was recorded many times. This sequence joins TRBV7-9 and TRBJ1-1; D unresolved. Germline V gene data show CDR1 as SEHNR and CDR2 as FQNEAQ (reference sequence). The CDR3 contains 12 residues. With 4 bases removed from V and 3 bases from J, the gap between germline ends came to 6 bases. For the CDR3, the DNA is TGTGCCAGCAGCTCGCAATACACTGAAGCTTTCTTT. This codes for CASSSQYTEAFF.

This clonotype was seen a handful of times. The chain couples TRBV20-1 to TRBJ2-1; D gene unclear. CDR1 and CDR2 (germline): DFQATT, SNEGSKA (reference sequence). V was shortened by 6 bases and J by 7 bases, with 16 bases between the two germline ends. There are 13 residues in the CDR3. CDR3 loop: CSASFAETNEQFF. CDR3 nucleotide sequence: TGCAGTGCATCGTTCGCAGAAACGAATGAGCAGTTCTTC.

This clonotype was recorded many times. The chain is built from TRBV7-9 and TRBJ2-2, with a tentative D call TRBD2 (5 bases). The V and J ends lost 6 bases and 11 bases respectively, with 13 bases between them. Germline CDR1 reads SEHNR; CDR2 reads FQNEAQ (reference sequence). The CDR3 is 12 residues long. This CDR3 is CASRIDEGELFF. The CDR3 DNA sequence: TGTGCCAGCAGGATAGACGAGGGAGAGCTGTTTTTT.

This chain links TRBV7-9 with TRBJ2-1, with 11 nucleotides matching TRBD1. This CDR3 contains 15 residues. V lost 4 bases and J lost 7; bases outside the gene matches: 6. In germline, CDR1 is SEHNR, CDR2 FQNEAQ (reference sequence). This chain's CDR3 is CASSSGTGGRNEQFF. For the CDR3, the DNA is TGTGCCAGCAGCTCCGGGACAGGGGGGAGGAATGAGCAGTTCTTC.

The chain recombines TRBV14 with TRBJ2-7; D might be TRBD1 (5 bases). The germline V and J ends were trimmed by 1 base and 4 bases, with 17 bases remaining between them. The CDR3 sequence is 16 residues long. Germline values: CDR1 SGHDN, CDR2 FVKESK. CDR3 bases: TGTGCCAGCAGCCAAGTCAATCGGCAGGGTTTATACGAGCAGTACTTC. Residues: CASSQVNRQGLYEQYF.

There are many counts of this clonotype. The J gene is TRBJ1-6, the V gene TRBV5-6, with no clear D. V dropped 4 bases and J dropped 7 bases, with 18 bases sitting between them. Germline V lookup: CDR1 SGHDT, CDR2 YYEEEE. The CDR3 sequence is 16 residues long. CDR3 bases: TGTGCCAGCAGCGAGTCAAACCACGGCGCCAATTCACCCCTCCACTTT. Its protein product is CASSESNHGANSPLHF.

The table lists this clonotype with a few counts. The chain has TRBV19 and TRBJ2-3; TRBD1 aligns across 12 bases. Per the germline V gene, CDR1 is LNHDA and CDR2 is SQIVND (reference sequence). CDR3 length equals 18 residues. J lost 0 bases, V lost 6 bases, and 10 bases had no gene match. CDR3 bases: TGTGCCAGTAGCCCCATCGGGACAGGGGGCCTTAGCACAGATACGCAGTATTTT. Amino acid sequence: CASSPIGTGGLSTDTQYF.

This clonotype was recorded many times. CDR3 region: CASSQDESRALDTEAFF. CDR3 nucleotides: TGTGCCAGCAGCCAAGATGAAAGCAGAGCCCTAGACACTGAAGCTTTCTTT. The J gene is TRBJ1-1, the V gene TRBV3-1; D remains ambiguous. Germline CDR1 reads LGHDT; CDR2 reads YNNKEL (reference sequence). V was cut by 0 bases and J by 3 bases, with 17 bases left in between. CDR3 length equals 17 residues.

V gene TRBV20-1 combines with J gene TRBJ2-7; D might be TRBD2 (5 bases). The CDR3 is 16 amino acids. Trimming shortened V by 0 bases and J by 1 base, and 16 bases separated the two germline ends. Germline CDR1 and CDR2: DFQATT and SNEGSKA (reference sequence). The CDR3 bases are TGCAGTGCTAGAGATGGAATAGCGACTATATCCTACGAGCAGTACTTC. Translated, it gives CSARDGIATISYEQYF.

For this clonotype: With a much larger clone just one base away, this may be a read error. This rearrangement joins TRBV20-1 to TRBJ2-7; D call uncertain. The CDR3 has 13 residues. Germline values: CDR1 DFQATT, CDR2 SNEGSKA (reference sequence). Trimming removed 3 bases from V and 2 bases from J, with 11 bases in between. This CDR3 is CSARGGHPYEQYF. The CDR3 coding sequence is TGCAGTGCTAGGGGCGGTCATCCCTACGAGCAGTACTTC.

At least ten counts were recorded for this clonotype. The V and J genes are TRBV7-6 and TRBJ1-1; TRBD1 might be the D (5 bases). Trimming removed 1 base at V and 1 base at J, with 13 bases between. Germline lookup yields CDR1 SGHVS and CDR2 FNYEAQ. The CDR3 loop spans 16 amino acids. The CDR3 reads CASSLGSRAANTEAFF. In DNA form, the CDR3 reads TGTGCCAGCAGCTTAGGGTCCAGGGCGGCGAACACTGAAGCTTTCTTT.

This clonotype came up a few times. The gene calls are TRBV19 and TRBJ1-1, with a weak D call TRBD1 (5 bases). The ends were cut back, 3 bases at V and 0 bases at J, with 17 bases in the middle. Per the germline V gene, CDR1 is LNHDA and CDR2 is SQIVND (reference sequence). This CDR3 region has 17 residues. The CDR3 region is CASSMPSDGALNTEAFF. In DNA, the CDR3 is TGTGCCAGTAGTATGCCCTCAGATGGGGCCCTGAACACTGAAGCTTTCTTT.

This clonotype was observed at least ten times. The chain recombines TRBV9 with TRBJ2-7, with D tentatively TRBD1 (6 bases). Germline CDR1 is SGDLS and CDR2 is YYNGEE. The CDR3 has 15 residues. The V and J ends lost 0 bases and 3 bases respectively, with 13 bases between them. CDR3 residues: CASSVGAGVSYEQYF. The CDR3, as DNA: TGTGCCAGCAGCGTAGGGGCAGGGGTCAGCTACGAGCAGTACTTC.

CDR3 bases: TGTGCCAGCAGCGGCAGACAGGGCCCCTACAATGAGCAGTTCTTC. Its translation: CASSGRQGPYNEQFF. The chain joins TRBV11-2 to TRBJ2-1; the match to TRBD1 covers 7 bases. Trimming removed 5 bases from V and 2 bases from J; junction bases left unmatched: 6. CDR3 size: 15 residues. Germline assignment: CDR1 SGHAT and CDR2 FQNNGV.

This clonotype has a count of ten or more. This sequence joins TRBV12-3 or TRBV12-4 and TRBJ1-6, with D hard to call. V was trimmed by 6 bases and J by 5 bases, leaving 5 bases between them. The CDR3 runs 12 residues. The CDR3 DNA sequence: TGTGCCAGCAGCCGGGATAATTCACCCCTCCACTTT. This gives the protein CASSRDNSPLHF.

This clonotype was observed a single time. This chain joins TRBV6-2 or TRBV6-3 and TRBJ1-1, with unresolved D. The V gene's germline CDR1 is MNHEY and CDR2 SVGEGT. The CDR3 has 16 amino acids. Trimming removed 1 base from V and 0 bases from J, with 12 bases in between. The CDR3: CASSYLWGNMNTEAFF. The CDR3 DNA reads TGTGCCAGCAGTTACTTATGGGGAAACATGAACACTGAAGCTTTCTTT.

At least ten counts were recorded for this clonotype. The chain is built from TRBV6-6 and TRBJ2-5; D gene uncertain. This CDR3 comprises 13 residues. Germline V gene lookup returns CDR1 MNHNY and CDR2 SVGAGI (reference sequence). The germline V and J ends were trimmed by 3 bases and 1 base, with 6 bases remaining between them. As DNA, the CDR3 is TGTGCCAGCAGTTATAACGGCCAAGAGACCCAGTACTTC. This sequence encodes CASSYNGQETQYF.

Ten or more counts support this clonotype. V gene TRBV30 combines with J gene TRBJ2-2, with TRBD1 as a possible D gene (6 bases). The germline CDR1 and CDR2 sequences are GTSNPN and SVGIG (reference sequence). The CDR3 is 14 residues long. V was cut by 3 bases and J by 6 bases, with 14 bases left in between. CDR3 nucleotide sequence: TGTGCCTGGAGATGGACAGTAATCGCCGGGGAGCTGTTTTTT. It encodes CAWRWTVIAGELFF.

To note about this clonotype: Because it lacks the conserved phenylalanine or tryptophan at the end, this CDR3 is likely a read error. V gene TRBV20-1 combines with J gene TRBJ2-1; D is unclear. V was pared by 0 bases and J by 0 bases, with 15 bases between. The germline V gene encodes CDR1 DFQATT and CDR2 SNEGSKA (reference sequence). The CDR3 length is 17 residues. This CDR3 is CSARDTQSLSSYNEQFL. DNA for the CDR3: TGCAGTGCTAGAGACACTCAGAGTCTTTCCTCCTACAATGAGCAGTTCCTC.